These 21 T cell receptor beta chains were all obtained from the same sample, sequenced in a study of T cell responses to AZD1222 COVID-19 vaccine. Libraries were prepared by immunoSEQ multiplex PCR; TCRdb keeps only in-frame clonotypes and omits some of them. The sample gives 150,000 to 200,000 clones, approximately 90% of which show up once; 6.9% is in the top ten. The specimen comprised peripheral blood, sampled on day 0 of AZD1222 vaccination. The receptors derive from an adult in good health.

V usage is TRBV5-1 and J usage is TRBJ2-6; D remains unclear. With 0 bases removed from V and 0 bases from J, the gap between germline ends came to 10 bases. Looked up from germline, CDR1 is SGHRS and CDR2 is YFSETQ. The CDR3 covers 17 residues. The CDR3 spells CASSLAPGYSGANVLTF. CDR3 DNA: TGCGCCAGCAGCTTGGCTCCCGGCTACTCTGGGGCCAACGTCCTGACTTTC. The full variable domain, in which reference TRBV5-1 and TRBJ2-6 provide the parts outside the CDR3, is KAGVTQTPRYLIKTRGQQVTLSCSPISGHRSVSWYQQTPGQGLQFLFEYFSETQRNKGNFPGRFSGRQFSNSRSEMNVSTLELGDSALYLCASSLAPGYSGANVLTFGAGSRLTVL.

The chain joins TRBV19 to TRBJ1-5, with 8 bases aligning to TRBD1. The CDR3 length is 14 residues. From germline, CDR1 is LNHDA and CDR2 SQIVND (reference sequence). After removal of 9 bases from V and 7 bases from J, the junction contained 11 bases not matched to a gene. CDR3 in amino acids: CASYGGTGGQPQHF. The CDR3 coding sequence is TGTGCCAGCTACGGTGGAACAGGGGGACAGCCCCAGCATTTT.

The DNA for the CDR3 is TGTGCCAGCAGCGCCCGGACCTTTAGCGGGGAGGCCGGGGAGCTGTTTTTT. Translated: CASSARTFSGEAGELFF. The chain employs TRBV4-2 and TRBJ2-2; TRBD2 matches 8 bases. The CDR3 contains 17 residues. The V and J ends lost 5 bases and 6 bases, in that order; junction bases with no gene match: 14. CDR1 LGHNA and CDR2 YNFKEQ come from the germline V gene.

The rearrangement joins TRBV2 to TRBJ2-3; 10 bases agree with TRBD2. Germline values: CDR1 SNHLY, CDR2 FYNNEI. Trimming cost V 4 bases and J 1 base; bases outside gene matches: 5. The CDR3 extends over 16 amino acids. In DNA, the CDR3 is TGTGCCAGCAGTGTACAGCGGGGGGGCGGCACAGATACGCAGTATTTT. Its protein is CASSVQRGGGTDTQYF.

The CDR3 DNA reads TGTGCCAGCAGCATCGGACAGGGAAATTCACCCCTCCACTTT. Its protein product is CASSIGQGNSPLHF. The V and J genes are TRBV4-2 and TRBJ1-6; 8 nucleotides line up with TRBD1. Germline V CDR1 and CDR2: LGHNA, YNFKEQ. CDR3 length: 14 amino acids. V trimming: 5 bases; J trimming: 7 bases; junction bases outside the gene matches: 4.

V usage is TRBV11-3 and J usage is TRBJ2-1; 8 nucleotides agree with TRBD2. Germline CDR1 is SGHNT and CDR2 is YENEEA. With V trimmed by 2 bases and J by 7 bases, 7 bases remained unmatched. The CDR3 has 15 residues. CDR3 nucleotides: TGTGCCAGCAGCTTAACGGGGGGGCCCGGGAATGAGCAGTTCTTC. Translated: CASSLTGGPGNEQFF.

The rearrangement links TRBV5-4 to TRBJ2-7; possible D gene TRBD2, 6 bases. Germline V CDR1 and CDR2: SGHNT, YYREEE (reference sequence). V was clipped by 3 bases and J by 4 bases, with 11 bases between them. This CDR3 comprises 13 residues. CDR3 DNA sequence: TGTGCCAGCAGCTCCCCGGGGGATTACGAGCAGTACTTC. Translation: CASSSPGDYEQYF.

The chain uses TRBV27 and TRBJ1-1; TRBD1 matches at 9 bases. This CDR3 comprises 15 residues. V trimming: 5 bases; J trimming: 4 bases; junction bases outside the gene matches: 8. Per germline, CDR1 MNHEY and CDR2 SMNVEV (reference sequence). This chain's CDR3 is CASSTNRGRGTEAFF. Written as DNA, the CDR3 is TGTGCCAGCAGTACGAACAGGGGGCGCGGCACTGAAGCTTTCTTT.

This clone has a count of ten or more. The chain's CDR3 is CASSQIDMGLSNQPQHF. In nucleotides, the CDR3 is TGCGCCAGCAGCCAAATCGACATGGGTTTGAGCAATCAGCCCCAGCATTTT. The chain uses TRBV4-1 and TRBJ1-5; D unresolved. V gave up 2 bases and J gave up 1 base, with 15 bases separating them. Germline CDR1 reads MGHRA; CDR2 reads YSYEKL. The length of the CDR3 is 17 residues.

The genes are TRBV4-1 and TRBJ1-2, with D uncertain. CDR1 and CDR2 from the germline V gene are MGHRA and YSYEKL. The V and J ends lost 0 bases and 7 bases respectively, with 12 bases between them. This CDR3 is built from 14 residues. This CDR3 reads CASSQELGMGGYTF. CDR3 nucleotides: TGCGCCAGCAGCCAAGAATTGGGGATGGGTGGCTACACCTTC.

This clone was recorded once. The rearrangement uses TRBV2 and TRBJ2-1; no reliable D call. Germline V CDR1 and CDR2: SNHLY, FYNNEI. V was shortened by 3 bases and J by 5 bases, with 11 bases between the two germline ends. This CDR3 comprises 14 residues. In nucleotides, the CDR3 is TGTGCCAGCAGTGAGTCCGGACCCCACAATGAGCAGTTCTTC. Translating it yields CASSESGPHNEQFF.

CDR3 DNA sequence: TGTGCCAGCAGCAGAGACAGGGCCTACGAGCAGTACTTC. Amino acid sequence: CASSRDRAYEQYF. This chain uses TRBV7-9 with TRBJ2-7; the match to TRBD1 covers 7 bases. The CDR3 extends over 13 amino acids. V lost 5 bases and J lost 2; bases outside the gene matches: 3. Germline values: CDR1 SEHNR, CDR2 FQNEAQ (reference sequence).

This chain joins TRBV7-3 and TRBJ2-2; D is uncertain. The CDR3 is 14 residues long. Between the trimmed V and J ends, which lost 1 base and 3 bases, there was a span of 6 bases. Germline V gene lookup returns CDR1 SGHTA and CDR2 FQGTGA. In DNA, the CDR3 is TGTGCCAGCAGCTTAATTGGGCACACCGGGGAGCTGTTTTTT. Its translation: CASSLIGHTGELFF.

The V and J genes are TRBV19 and TRBJ2-2; D is ambiguous. Trimming pared 1 base from V and 0 bases from J, leaving 15 bases between. Germline lookup yields CDR1 LNHDA and CDR2 SQIVND (reference sequence). This CDR3 is built from 18 residues. The CDR3 nucleotides are TGTGCCAGTAGTATAGGATTCGGAGCCGTCGCGAACACCGGGGAGCTGTTTTTT. Translation: CASSIGFGAVANTGELFF.

This chain connects TRBV4-3 to TRBJ2-5; D may be TRBD2 (6 bases). V was clipped by 1 base and J by 7 bases, with 16 bases between them. The CDR3 extends over 15 amino acids. The germline gives CDR1 LGHNA, CDR2 YSLEER. The CDR3 spells CASSQGEEPLGTQYF. CDR3 coding DNA: TGCGCCAGCAGCCAAGGGGAGGAACCCCTGGGGACCCAGTACTTC.

The V gene is TRBV18, the J gene TRBJ2-3; D is unresolved. CDR1 is KGHSH, CDR2 LQKENI, per germline. V lost 0 bases to trimming and J lost 0 bases, with 10 bases between them. The CDR3 runs to 16 residues. In DNA form, the CDR3 reads TGTGCCAGCTCACCACCCCGCAGTTTTAGCACAGATACGCAGTATTTT. It specifies CASSPPRSFSTDTQYF.

This chain links TRBV3-1 (or the pseudogene TRBV3-2) with TRBJ1-2; D gene uncertain. Germline V lookup: CDR1 LGHDT, CDR2 YNNKEL (reference sequence). This CDR3 is 18 amino acids long. Trimming cost V 4 bases and J 0 bases, with 21 bases left between them. For the CDR3, the DNA is TGTGCCAGCAGCCGGATAGACGCTCCTCAGGACCCTAACTATGGCTACACCTTC. Residues: CASSRIDAPQDPNYGYTF.

V usage is TRBV4-3 and J usage is TRBJ1-5; D ambiguous. CDR3 length: 15 residues. Per germline, CDR1 LGHNA and CDR2 YSLEER. The ends were cut back, 0 bases at V and 8 bases at J, with 14 bases in the middle. The CDR3 loop reads CASSQDATSWEPQHF. In nucleotides, the CDR3 is TGCGCCAGCAGCCAAGATGCCACCTCCTGGGAGCCCCAGCATTTT.

This chain joins TRBV13 and TRBJ2-5; D call uncertain. Looked up from germline, CDR1 is PRHDT and CDR2 is FYEKMQ (reference sequence). The CDR3 loop spans 14 amino acids. Trimming cost V 7 bases and J 0 bases, with 12 bases left between them. The CDR3 DNA is TGTGCCAGCAACCAATTCGACTACCAAGAGACCCAGTACTTC. Translating gives CASNQFDYQETQYF.

V usage is TRBV27 and J usage is TRBJ1-4, with TRBD1 as a possible D gene (6 bases). Between the trimmed V and J ends, which lost 3 bases and 4 bases, there was a span of 9 bases. Germline loops: CDR1 MNHEY, CDR2 SMNVEV (reference sequence). This CDR3 contains 14 residues. The CDR3 reads CASSLTGLNEKLFF. The DNA for the CDR3 is TGTGCCAGCAGTTTGACAGGCCTTAATGAAAAACTGTTTTTT.

The chain couples TRBV11-2 to TRBJ2-2; D is perhaps TRBD1 or TRBD2 (6 bases each). There are 16 residues in the CDR3. Germline V gives CDR1 SGHAT, CDR2 FQNNGV. Trimming took 2 bases from V and 4 from J, leaving 14 bases between them. The CDR3 DNA reads as TGTGCCAGCAGCTTATTCCAGAGGGGGGCCACCGGGGAGCTGTTTTTT. Translated: CASSLFQRGATGELFF.